This is a list of T cell receptor beta chains from one sample in a study of identical twins. TCRdb re-derived calls from the 5' RACE reads in MiXCR, one entry per CDR3 protein. The sample contains about 520,000 distinct CDR3 sequences, about 20% of which appear only once. These data were likewise used in another study, on T cells expressing NK-cell markers.

The specimen sequenced was CD4+ T cells sorted from blood. The receptors here all came from a woman aged 18-35 years in good health. Each CDR3 is given with its conserved first and last residue. The order of the fields is V gene, D gene, clone size, J gene, CDR3 protein, CDR3 DNA. The D gene is left open where the match is weak. Clone size is given for some rows only: seen once, a few or many times, or a class if the clone is expanded.

v_gene: TRBV4-2; d_gene: -; abundance: few; j_gene: TRBJ2-1; CDR3aa: CASSPGEPYANEQFF; CDR3nt: TGTGCCAGCAGCCCCGGGGAGCCCTATGCCAATGAGCAGTTCTTC
v_gene: TRBV19; d_gene: -; abundance: -; j_gene: TRBJ1-3; CDR3aa: CASRRRAGNTIYF; CDR3nt: TGTGCCAGCCGTCGTAGGGCTGGAAACACCATATATTTT
v_gene: TRBV5-6; d_gene: TRBD1; abundance: -; j_gene: TRBJ2-7; CDR3aa: CASSWTGPSSYEQYF; CDR3nt: TGTGCCAGCAGCTGGACAGGGCCAAGCTCCTACGAGCAGTACTTC
v_gene: TRBV7-2; d_gene: TRBD2; abundance: many; j_gene: TRBJ2-5; CDR3aa: CASSLRLAGGETQYF; CDR3nt: TGTGCCAGCAGCTTAAGACTAGCGGGAGGCGAGACCCAGTACTTC
v_gene: TRBV5-1; d_gene: TRBD2; abundance: -; j_gene: TRBJ2-5; CDR3aa: CASSLRGGLAGLPYQETQYF; CDR3nt: TGCGCCAGCAGCTTGAGGGGAGGACTAGCGGGGTTACCGTACCAAGAGACCCAGTACTTC
v_gene: TRBV12-3/TRBV12-4; d_gene: -; abundance: -; j_gene: TRBJ2-1; CDR3aa: CAVGDNEQFF; CDR3nt: TGTGCCGTGGGCGACAATGAGCAGTTCTTC
v_gene: TRBV6-2/TRBV6-3; d_gene: TRBD2; abundance: -; j_gene: TRBJ2-5; CDR3aa: CASRKTSMETQYF; CDR3nt: TGTGCCAGCAGGAAGACTAGCATGGAGACCCAGTACTTC
v_gene: TRBV20-1; d_gene: TRBD2; abundance: many; j_gene: TRBJ2-1; CDR3aa: CSASLPPGLAYGKQFF; CDR3nt: TGCAGTGCTAGCCTACCCCCGGGACTAGCATATGGCAAGCAGTTCTTC
v_gene: TRBV10-3; d_gene: -; abundance: many; j_gene: TRBJ2-5; CDR3aa: CAIGKTVQETQYF; CDR3nt: TGTGCCATCGGAAAGACAGTGCAAGAGACCCAGTACTTC
v_gene: TRBV20-1; d_gene: -; abundance: few; j_gene: TRBJ2-4; CDR3aa: CSAREALAKNIQYF; CDR3nt: TGCAGTGCTAGAGAAGCACTAGCCAAAAACATTCAGTACTTC
v_gene: TRBV6-5; d_gene: TRBD2; abundance: few; j_gene: TRBJ2-7; CDR3aa: CASSYYTSGRRSYKQYF; CDR3nt: TGTGCCAGCAGTTACTACACTAGCGGGAGAAGATCCTACAAGCAGTACTTC
v_gene: TRBV10-2; d_gene: -; abundance: -; j_gene: TRBJ2-2; CDR3aa: CASTRTSNTGELFF; CDR3nt: TGCGCCAGCACCCGGACATCGAACACCGGGGAGCTGTTTTTT
v_gene: TRBV7-9; d_gene: -; abundance: -; j_gene: TRBJ2-7; CDR3aa: CASSPPSRGRSYEQYF; CDR3nt: TGTGCCAGCAGCCCCCCATCACGGGGCCGTTCCTACGAGCAGTACTTC
v_gene: TRBV13; d_gene: TRBD2; abundance: few; j_gene: TRBJ2-1; CDR3aa: CASSFRTSGGADEQFF; CDR3nt: TGTGCCAGCAGCTTTCGGACTAGCGGGGGGGCCGATGAGCAGTTCTTC
v_gene: TRBV7-2; d_gene: -; abundance: many; j_gene: TRBJ1-1; CDR3aa: CASSLRRANTEAFF; CDR3nt: TGTGCCAGCAGCTTACGAAGGGCGAACACTGAAGCTTTCTTT
v_gene: TRBV5-6; d_gene: TRBD1; abundance: -; j_gene: TRBJ2-5; CDR3aa: CASSPATGGETQYF; CDR3nt: TGTGCCAGCAGCCCCGCTACAGGGGGAGAGACCCAGTACTTC
v_gene: TRBV29-1; d_gene: -; abundance: -; j_gene: TRBJ2-1; CDR3aa: CSVEDRMRTTPLVGNEQFF; CDR3nt: TGCAGCGTTGAAGATCGGATGAGAACTACACCTCTGGTGGGGAATGAGCAGTTCTTC
v_gene: TRBV20-1; d_gene: TRBD2; abundance: -; j_gene: TRBJ2-1; CDR3aa: CSASTGGPQFF; CDR3nt: TGCAGCGCATCAACGGGGGGGCCGCAGTTCTTC
v_gene: TRBV20-1; d_gene: TRBD2; abundance: -; j_gene: TRBJ2-1; CDR3aa: CSARDLRGFYNEQFF; CDR3nt: TGCAGTGCTAGAGATCTGCGGGGGTTTTACAATGAGCAGTTCTTC
v_gene: TRBV18; d_gene: -; abundance: few; j_gene: TRBJ2-3; CDR3aa: CASSPPRPGTDTQYF; CDR3nt: TGTGCCAGCTCACCACCTAGGCCAGGCACAGATACGCAGTATTTT
v_gene: TRBV6-6; d_gene: -; abundance: -; j_gene: TRBJ2-1; CDR3aa: CASSHLPSTEQFF; CDR3nt: TGTGCCAGCAGCCACCTACCGAGCACTGAGCAGTTCTTC
v_gene: TRBV5-4; d_gene: -; abundance: few; j_gene: TRBJ2-7; CDR3aa: CASSLGAEGYEQYF; CDR3nt: TGTGCCAGCAGCTTGGGAGCGGAGGGTTACGAGCAGTACTTC
v_gene: TRBV12-3/TRBV12-4; d_gene: -; abundance: few; j_gene: TRBJ2-5; CDR3aa: CASSRAALGETQYF; CDR3nt: TGTGCCAGCAGCCGCGCCGCCCTGGGGGAGACCCAGTACTTC